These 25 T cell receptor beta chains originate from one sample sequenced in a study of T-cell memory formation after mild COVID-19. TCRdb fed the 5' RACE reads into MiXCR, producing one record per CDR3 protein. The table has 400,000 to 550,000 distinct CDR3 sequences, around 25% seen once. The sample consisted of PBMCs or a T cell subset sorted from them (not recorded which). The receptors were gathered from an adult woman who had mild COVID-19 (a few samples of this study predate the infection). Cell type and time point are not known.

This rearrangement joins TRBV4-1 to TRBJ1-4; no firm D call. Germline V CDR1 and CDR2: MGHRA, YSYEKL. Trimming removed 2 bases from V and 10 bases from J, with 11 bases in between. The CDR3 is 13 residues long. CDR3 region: CASSQLQLGKLFF. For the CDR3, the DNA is TGCGCCAGCAGCCAACTCCAATTGGGAAAACTGTTTTTT.

The CDR3 DNA is TGTGCCAGCAGTAAATCTACGAGGGTAGGAACTTCTGGGGCCAACGTCCTGACTTTC. Protein product: CASSKSTRVGTSGANVLTF. This chain links TRBV6-5 with TRBJ2-6, with D tentatively TRBD2 (5 bases). CDR3 size: 19 residues. Germline values: CDR1 MNHEY, CDR2 SVGAGI. V lost 5 bases and J lost 1, with 21 bases in between.

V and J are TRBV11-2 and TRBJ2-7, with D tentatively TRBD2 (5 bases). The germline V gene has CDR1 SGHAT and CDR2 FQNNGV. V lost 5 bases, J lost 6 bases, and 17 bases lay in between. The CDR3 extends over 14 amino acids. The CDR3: CASSPRLTNSEQYF. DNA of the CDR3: TGTGCCAGCAGCCCGAGGCTGACTAACTCCGAGCAGTACTTC.

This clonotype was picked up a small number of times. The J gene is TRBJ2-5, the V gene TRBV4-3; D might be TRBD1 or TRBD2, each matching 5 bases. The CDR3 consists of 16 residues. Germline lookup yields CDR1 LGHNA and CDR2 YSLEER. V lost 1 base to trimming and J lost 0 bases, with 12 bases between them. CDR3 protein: CASSQVGTGNQETQYF. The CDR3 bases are TGCGCCAGCAGCCAAGTCGGGACGGGGAACCAAGAGACCCAGTACTTC.

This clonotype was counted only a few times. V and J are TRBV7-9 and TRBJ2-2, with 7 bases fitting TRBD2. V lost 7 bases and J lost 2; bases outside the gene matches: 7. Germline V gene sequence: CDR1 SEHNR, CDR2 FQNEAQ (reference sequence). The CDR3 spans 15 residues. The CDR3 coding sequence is TGTGCCAGCATCGATCTAGCGGATAACACCGGGGAGCTGTTTTTT. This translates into CASIDLADNTGELFF.

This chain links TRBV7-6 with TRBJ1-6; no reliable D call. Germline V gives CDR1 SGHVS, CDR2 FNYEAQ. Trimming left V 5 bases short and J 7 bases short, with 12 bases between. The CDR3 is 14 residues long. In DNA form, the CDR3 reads TGTGCCAGCAGCCCACGGGGTTCGAATTCACCCCTCCACTTT. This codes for CASSPRGSNSPLHF.

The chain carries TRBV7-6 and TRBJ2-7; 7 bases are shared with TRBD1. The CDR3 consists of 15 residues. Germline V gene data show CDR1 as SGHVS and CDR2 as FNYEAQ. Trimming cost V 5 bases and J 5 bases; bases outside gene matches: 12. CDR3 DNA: TGTGCCAGCAGCACGGACGACAGGGACATAGACGAGCAGTACTTC. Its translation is CASSTDDRDIDEQYF.

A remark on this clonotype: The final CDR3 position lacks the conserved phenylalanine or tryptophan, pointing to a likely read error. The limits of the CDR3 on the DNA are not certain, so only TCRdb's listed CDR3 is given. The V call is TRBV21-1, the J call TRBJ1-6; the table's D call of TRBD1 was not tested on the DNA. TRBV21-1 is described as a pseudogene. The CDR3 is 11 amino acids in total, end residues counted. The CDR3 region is CASSIRDRVFL.

Written as DNA, the CDR3 is TGCGCCAGCCGACTAGCGGGGGGGACAGATACGCAGTATTTT. Its translation: CASRLAGGTDTQYF. This rearrangement joins TRBV4-1 to TRBJ2-3; 14 bases are a match to TRBD2. With V trimmed by 8 bases and J by 3 bases, 1 base remained unmatched. This CDR3 has 14 residues. Germline CDR1 is MGHRA and CDR2 is YSYEKL.

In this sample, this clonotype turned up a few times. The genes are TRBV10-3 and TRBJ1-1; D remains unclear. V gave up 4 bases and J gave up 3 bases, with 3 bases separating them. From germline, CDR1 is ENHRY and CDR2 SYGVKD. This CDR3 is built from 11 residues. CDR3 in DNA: TGTGCCATCAGTGCGGACACTGAAGCTTTCTTT. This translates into CAISADTEAFF.

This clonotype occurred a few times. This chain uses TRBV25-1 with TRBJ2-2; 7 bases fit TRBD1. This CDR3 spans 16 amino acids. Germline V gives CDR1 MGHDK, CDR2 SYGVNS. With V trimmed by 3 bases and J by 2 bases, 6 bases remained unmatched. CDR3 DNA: TGTGCCAGCAGTGATTCCGGGACAGCTAACACCGGGGAGCTGTTTTTT. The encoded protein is CASSDSGTANTGELFF.

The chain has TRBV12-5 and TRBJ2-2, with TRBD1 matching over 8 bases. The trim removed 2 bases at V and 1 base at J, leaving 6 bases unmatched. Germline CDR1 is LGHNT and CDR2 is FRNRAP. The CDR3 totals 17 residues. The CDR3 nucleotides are TGTGCTAGTGGTTTGTCGACCGGGACAGGGAACACCGGGGAGCTGTTTTTT. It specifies CASGLSTGTGNTGELFF.

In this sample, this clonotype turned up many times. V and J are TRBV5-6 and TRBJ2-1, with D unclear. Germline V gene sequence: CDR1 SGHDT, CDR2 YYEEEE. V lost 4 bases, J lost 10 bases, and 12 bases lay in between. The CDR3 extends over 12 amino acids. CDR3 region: CASSLSGGEQFF. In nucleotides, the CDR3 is TGTGCCAGCAGCCTTTCCGGTGGGGAGCAGTTCTTC.

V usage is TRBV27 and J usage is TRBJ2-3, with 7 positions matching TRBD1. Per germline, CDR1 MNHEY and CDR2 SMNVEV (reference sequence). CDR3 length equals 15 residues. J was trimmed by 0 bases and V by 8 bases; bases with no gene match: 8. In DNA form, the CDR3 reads TGTGCCAGCCGGCTTCGACAGGGTAGCACAGATACGCAGTATTTT. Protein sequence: CASRLRQGSTDTQYF.

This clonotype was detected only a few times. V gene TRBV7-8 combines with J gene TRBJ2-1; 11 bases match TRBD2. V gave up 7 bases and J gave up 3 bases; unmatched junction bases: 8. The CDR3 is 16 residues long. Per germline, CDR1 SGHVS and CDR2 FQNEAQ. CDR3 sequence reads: CASKGLAESFYNEQFF. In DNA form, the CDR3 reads TGTGCCAGCAAGGGACTAGCGGAGTCATTCTACAATGAGCAGTTCTTC.

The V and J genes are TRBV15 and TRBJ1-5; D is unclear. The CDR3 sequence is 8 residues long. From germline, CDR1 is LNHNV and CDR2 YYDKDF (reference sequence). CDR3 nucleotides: TGTAGCAATCAGCCCCAGCATTTT. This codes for CSNQPQHF.

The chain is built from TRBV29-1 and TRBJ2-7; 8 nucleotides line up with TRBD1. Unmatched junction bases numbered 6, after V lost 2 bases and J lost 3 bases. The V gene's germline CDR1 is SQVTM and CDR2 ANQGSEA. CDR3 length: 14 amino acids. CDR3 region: CSVELTDRGYEQYF. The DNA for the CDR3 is TGCAGCGTTGAACTGACCGACAGGGGCTACGAGCAGTACTTC.

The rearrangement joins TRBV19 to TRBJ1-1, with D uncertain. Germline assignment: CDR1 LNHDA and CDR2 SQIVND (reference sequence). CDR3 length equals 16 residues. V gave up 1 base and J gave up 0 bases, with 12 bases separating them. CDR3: CASSIVGRLMNTEAFF. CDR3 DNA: TGTGCCAGTAGTATAGTGGGGAGACTAATGAACACTGAAGCTTTCTTT. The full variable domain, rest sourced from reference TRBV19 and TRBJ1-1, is DGGITQSPKYLFRKEGQNVTLSCEQNLNHDAMYWYRQDPGQGLRLIYYSQIVNDFQKGDIAEGYSVSREKKESFPLTVTSAQKNPTAFYLCASSIVGRLMNTEAFFGQGTRLTVV.

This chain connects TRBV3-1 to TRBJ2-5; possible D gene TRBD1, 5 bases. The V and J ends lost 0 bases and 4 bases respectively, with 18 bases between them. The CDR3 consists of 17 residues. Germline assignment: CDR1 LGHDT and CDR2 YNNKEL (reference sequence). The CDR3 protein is CASSQDWVAGQRETQYF. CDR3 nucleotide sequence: TGTGCCAGCAGCCAAGACTGGGTGGCAGGGCAACGAGAGACCCAGTACTTC.

The CDR3 DNA sequence: TGTGCCAGCAGCCCCTTCCAGGGAGGGGAGACCGAGTACTTC. It codes for CASSPFQGGETEYF. V and J are TRBV14 and TRBJ2-7; 7 bases line up with TRBD2. The junction had 14 bases not matched to a gene; V was cut back by 4 bases and J by 11 bases. Per the germline V gene, CDR1 is SGHDN and CDR2 is FVKESK. CDR3 length: 14 residues.

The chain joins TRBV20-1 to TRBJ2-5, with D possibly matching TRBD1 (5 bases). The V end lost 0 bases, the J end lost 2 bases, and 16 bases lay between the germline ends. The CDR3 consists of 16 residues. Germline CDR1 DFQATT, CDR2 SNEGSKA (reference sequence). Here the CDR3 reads CSARDRIWAGQETQYF. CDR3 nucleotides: TGCAGTGCTAGAGATCGTATCTGGGCAGGGCAAGAGACCCAGTACTTC.

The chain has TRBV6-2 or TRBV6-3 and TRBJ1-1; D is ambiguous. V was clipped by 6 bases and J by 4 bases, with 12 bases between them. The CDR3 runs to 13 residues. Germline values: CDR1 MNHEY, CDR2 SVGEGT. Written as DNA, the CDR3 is TGTGCCAGCAGCCAATCCTGGACCACTGAAGCTTTCTTT. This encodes CASSQSWTTEAFF.

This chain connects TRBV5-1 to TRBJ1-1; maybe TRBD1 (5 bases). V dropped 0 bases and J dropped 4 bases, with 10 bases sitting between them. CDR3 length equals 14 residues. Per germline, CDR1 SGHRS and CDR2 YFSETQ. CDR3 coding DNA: TGCGCCAGCAGCTTGGAGCCCGGGGGCACTGAAGCTTTCTTT. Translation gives CASSLEPGGTEAFF.

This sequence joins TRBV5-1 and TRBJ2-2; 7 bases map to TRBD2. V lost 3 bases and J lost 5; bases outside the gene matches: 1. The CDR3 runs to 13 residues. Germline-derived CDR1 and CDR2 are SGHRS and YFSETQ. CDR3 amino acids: CASSWEGTGELFF. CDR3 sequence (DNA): TGCGCCAGCAGCTGGGAGGGTACCGGGGAGCTGTTTTTT.

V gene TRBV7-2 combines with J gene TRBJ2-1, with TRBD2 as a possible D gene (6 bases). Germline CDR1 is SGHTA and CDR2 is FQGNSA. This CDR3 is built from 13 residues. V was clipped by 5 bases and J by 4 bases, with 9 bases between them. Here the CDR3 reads CASSAGWYNEQFF. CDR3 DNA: TGTGCCAGCAGCGCGGGGTGGTACAATGAGCAGTTCTTC.